Each of the 30 T cell receptor beta chains below was sequenced from the same sample in a study of blood T cell repertoires in COVID-19. The table came from immunoSEQ multiplex PCR; TCRdb's copy has only in-frame clones and leaves some out. The table lists about 95,000 clones, less than 85% of them singletons. Sequencing input: peripheral blood. The receptors come from a human donor in a cohort sampled during active COVID-19.

V is TRBV6-5 and J is TRBJ2-7, with 10 bases that match TRBD1. This CDR3 is 14 amino acids long. The trim removed 9 bases at V and 6 bases at J, leaving 11 bases unmatched. The V gene's germline CDR1 is MNHEY and CDR2 SVGAGI. CDR3 sequence (DNA): TGTGCCAGTGAAGACAGGGGGCACAAGGGCGAGCAGTACTTC. This codes for CASEDRGHKGEQYF.

The chain is built from TRBV7-3 and TRBJ1-1, with TRBD1 matching 7 bases. CDR1 and CDR2 (germline): SGHTA, FQGTGA. The length of the CDR3 is 15 residues. Trimming removed 1 base from V and 8 bases from J; junction bases left unmatched: 10. CDR3 in amino acids: CASSLRRGPRSEAFF. The DNA for the CDR3 is TGTGCCAGCAGCTTAAGGAGGGGGCCCAGGTCAGAAGCTTTCTTT.

The chain links TRBV28 to TRBJ1-2; 7 bases are shared with TRBD1. Germline CDR1 is MDHEN and CDR2 is SYDVKM. CDR3 size: 14 residues. Trimming removed 5 bases from V and 1 base from J; junction bases left unmatched: 4. The CDR3 bases are TGTGCCAGCAGTGCCCGGGACAGTAACTATGGCTACACCTTC. The encoded protein is CASSARDSNYGYTF.

The chain couples TRBV14 to TRBJ1-2, with 9 bases aligning to TRBD1. This CDR3 is built from 15 residues. The trim removed 3 bases at V and 2 bases at J, leaving 4 bases unmatched. Germline CDR1 SGHDN, CDR2 FVKESK. As DNA, the CDR3 is TGTGCCAGCAGCCATGCCGGGACAGGGAACTATGGCTACACCTTC. Protein sequence: CASSHAGTGNYGYTF.

This clone was observed a few times. The gene calls are TRBV12-3 or TRBV12-4 and TRBJ1-5, with a possible D match to TRBD1 (5 bases). The CDR3 covers 12 residues. Trimming removed 2 bases from V and 6 bases from J, with 5 bases in between. CDR3 amino acids: CASSLRGQPQHF. The DNA of the CDR3 is TGTGCCAGCAGTTTAAGGGGTCAGCCCCAGCATTTT.

The chain combines TRBV19 with TRBJ1-4; TRBD1 might be the D (6 bases). Germline CDR1 is LNHDA and CDR2 is SQIVND (reference sequence). With 8 bases removed from V and 11 bases from J, the gap between germline ends came to 15 bases. This CDR3 is 12 amino acids long. CDR3 nucleotide sequence: TGTGCCAGTTCCCAGGTGCAGGGGAAACTGTTTTTT. Protein: CASSQVQGKLFF.

A single count supports this clone. The J gene is TRBJ2-3, the V gene TRBV5-1; 8 bases fit TRBD1. This CDR3 is 16 amino acids long. Germline values: CDR1 SGHRS, CDR2 YFSETQ. Trimming removed 0 bases from V and 5 bases from J; junction bases left unmatched: 8. CDR3 loop: CASSLEQGGNLDTQYF. CDR3 DNA sequence: TGCGCCAGCAGCTTGGAACAGGGGGGAAACCTAGATACGCAGTATTTT.

The chain recombines TRBV28 with TRBJ1-6; D uncertain. Germline lookup yields CDR1 MDHEN and CDR2 SYDVKM. The ends were cut back, 8 bases at V and 0 bases at J, with 11 bases in the middle. This CDR3 region has 15 residues. The CDR3 region has the DNA TGTGCCAGCGGGCTACAGAGCTCCTATAATTCACCCCTCCACTTT. Translated: CASGLQSSYNSPLHF.

J is TRBJ1-5 and V is TRBV5-4; 8 nucleotides align to TRBD1. Germline trimming cut 4 bases from V and 2 bases from J; bases unmatched to any gene: 8. Germline V lookup: CDR1 SGHNT, CDR2 YYREEE (reference sequence). The CDR3 runs to 16 residues. The CDR3 DNA reads TGTGCCAGCAGCATTGAAGGACAGGGCGGCAATCAGCCCCAGCATTTT. It encodes CASSIEGQGGNQPQHF.

The count of this clone is one. This rearrangement joins TRBV24-1 to TRBJ1-1; tentative D call: TRBD1 (6 bases). Germline lookup yields CDR1 KGHDR and CDR2 SFDVKD. Trimming took off 8 bases at V and 4 bases at J, with 10 bases between the two ends. The CDR3 is 12 amino acids. CDR3 region: CATMGQSTEAFF. CDR3 DNA: TGTGCCACCATGGGACAAAGCACTGAAGCTTTCTTT.

The rearrangement links TRBV10-3 to TRBJ1-4; perhaps TRBD1 as D (5 bases). CDR3 length equals 13 residues. From germline, CDR1 is ENHRY and CDR2 SYGVKD. Between the trimmed V and J ends, which lost 0 bases and 8 bases, there was a span of 7 bases. The chain's CDR3 is CAISESGREKLFF. The CDR3 coding sequence is TGTGCCATCAGTGAGTCGGGGCGGGAAAAACTGTTTTTT.

V is TRBV19 and J is TRBJ2-1; D possibly corresponds to TRBD2 (6 bases). The germline V and J ends were trimmed by 11 bases and 0 bases, with 14 bases remaining between them. The CDR3 sequence is 14 residues long. Germline V lookup: CDR1 LNHDA, CDR2 SQIVND (reference sequence). CDR3 sequence (DNA): TGTGCCTGCCGGGACGGGGGCTCCTACAATGAGCAGTTCTTC. It yields the protein CACRDGGSYNEQFF.

V gene TRBV4-1 combines with J gene TRBJ2-3; D is unresolved. V lost 6 bases and J lost 2, with 3 bases in between. The CDR3 contains 11 residues. CDR1 MGHRA and CDR2 YSYEKL come from the germline V gene. The CDR3 sequence is CASRLTDTQYF. The CDR3 coding sequence is TGCGCCAGCAGACTCACAGATACGCAGTATTTT.

V usage is TRBV7-9 and J usage is TRBJ1-2; the D gene is possibly TRBD1 (6 bases). The CDR3 spans 17 residues. Trimming left V 6 bases short and J 5 bases short, with 25 bases between. Per the germline V gene, CDR1 is SEHNR and CDR2 is FQNEAQ (reference sequence). The CDR3 bases are TGTGCCAGCAGATTAAGCAAGGATCGGACAGTCTCTTATGGCTACACCTTC. Its protein is CASRLSKDRTVSYGYTF.

The V and J genes are TRBV3-1 (or the pseudogene TRBV3-2) and TRBJ2-1, with D possibly being TRBD2 (7 bases). This CDR3 has 16 residues. V was clipped by 6 bases and J by 2 bases, with 17 bases between them. Germline-derived CDR1 and CDR2 are LGHDT and YNNKEL (reference sequence). CDR3 amino acids: CASRLEGGGTYNEQFF. The CDR3 DNA reads as TGTGCCAGCAGGCTCGAGGGGGGGGGAACCTACAATGAGCAGTTCTTC.

This sequence joins TRBV29-1 and TRBJ2-2, with 8 bases aligning to TRBD1. CDR1 SQVTM and CDR2 ANQGSEA come from the germline V gene. V lost 7 bases to trimming and J lost 6 bases; unmatched junction nucleotides: 10. CDR3 length equals 14 residues. CDR3 DNA sequence: TGCAGCGCCCTACGGGACAGGCCACCCGGGGAGCTGTTTTTT. It yields the protein CSALRDRPPGELFF.

This rearrangement joins TRBV10-3 to TRBJ1-4; 10 bases agree with TRBD1. Unmatched junction bases numbered 1, after V lost 6 bases and J lost 3 bases. There are 14 residues in the CDR3. Germline V gene lookup returns CDR1 ENHRY and CDR2 SYGVKD. The CDR3, as DNA: TGTGCCATCAGAGGACAGGGGGCTAATGAAAAACTGTTTTTT. Translation: CAIRGQGANEKLFF.

The V call is TRBV18, the J call TRBJ1-5, with D unclear. The CDR3 runs to 14 residues. CDR1 KGHSH and CDR2 LQKENI come from the germline V gene. V dropped 1 base and J dropped 5 bases, with 9 bases sitting between them. The CDR3 sequence is CASSPQGSDQPQHF. The CDR3 nucleotides read TGTGCCAGCTCACCACAAGGGAGTGATCAGCCCCAGCATTTT. Supplemented by reference TRBV18 and TRBJ1-5, the full variable domain reads NAGVMQNPRHLVRRRGQEARLRCSPMKGHSHVYWYRQLPEEGLKFMVYLQKENIIDESGMPKERFSAEFPKEGPSILRIQQVVRGDSAAYFCASSPQGSDQPQHFGDGTRLSIL.

The chain links TRBV2 to TRBJ1-6; 10 nucleotides line up with TRBD1. V lost 7 bases, J lost 10 bases, and 7 bases stayed unmatched. The germline V gene has CDR1 SNHLY and CDR2 FYNNEI. This CDR3 comprises 14 residues. The CDR3 loop reads CASNLDRGKSPLHF. The CDR3, as DNA: TGTGCCAGCAACCTGGACAGGGGGAAATCACCCCTCCACTTT.

This clone has only one observation. The chain recombines TRBV27 with TRBJ1-6; D unclear. V gave up 0 bases and J gave up 5 bases, with 5 bases separating them. Germline CDR1 and CDR2: MNHEY and SMNVEV (reference sequence). The CDR3 contains 14 residues. The CDR3 coding sequence is TGTGCCAGCAGTTTATCGGCGGATAATTCACCCCTCCACTTT. Residues: CASSLSADNSPLHF.

V and J are TRBV20-1 and TRBJ2-1; D gene uncertain. Per germline, CDR1 DFQATT and CDR2 SNEGSKA (reference sequence). The V and J ends lost 5 bases and 5 bases respectively, with 4 bases between them. CDR3 length: 10 residues. In nucleotides, the CDR3 is TGCAGTGCTCACAACAATGAGCAGTTCTTC. Translated, it gives CSAHNNEQFF.

This clone was seen more than once but under ten times. The chain carries TRBV29-1 and TRBJ1-4, with D perhaps TRBD1 (6 bases). Germline CDR1 and CDR2: SQVTM and ANQGSEA. This CDR3 has 14 amino acids. Trimming took off 6 bases at V and 0 bases at J, with 11 bases between the two ends. The CDR3, as DNA: TGCAGCGTCCGAGGGGGAGCAACTAATGAAAAACTGTTTTTT. It is translated as CSVRGGATNEKLFF.

V is TRBV10-3 and J is TRBJ2-7; the match to TRBD2 covers 7 bases. The CDR3 spans 15 residues. V gave up 8 bases and J gave up 0 bases; unmatched junction bases: 10. Germline lookup yields CDR1 ENHRY and CDR2 SYGVKD. The CDR3 DNA follows: TGTGCCATCGCCGAGGGAGGGGAACGCTCCTACGAGCAGTACTTC. It yields the protein CAIAEGGERSYEQYF.

The chain's CDR3 is CASSSDREDGYTF. The CDR3 region has the DNA TGTGCCAGCAGCTCTGACAGGGAGGATGGCTACACCTTC. The chain uses TRBV5-6 and TRBJ1-2, with 7 bases matching TRBD1. Germline V lookup: CDR1 SGHDT, CDR2 YYEEEE. This CDR3 region has 13 residues. With V trimmed by 3 bases and J by 6 bases, 5 bases remained unmatched.

This clone was seen more than once but under ten times. V and J are TRBV29-1 and TRBJ2-1; 14 bases are a match to TRBD2. Germline V CDR1 and CDR2: SQVTM, ANQGSEA. The ends lost 1 base at V and 8 bases at J; junction bases unmatched: 7. This CDR3 has 16 amino acids. The CDR3 bases are TGCAGCGTTGAAGCTCCGGGACTAGCGGGAGTGGATGAGCAGTTCTTC. It specifies CSVEAPGLAGVDEQFF.

The V call is TRBV6-5, the J call TRBJ1-1; a possible D gene is TRBD1 (6 bases). Trimming took 6 bases from V and 6 from J, leaving 17 bases between them. This CDR3 is 14 amino acids long. CDR1 is MNHEY, CDR2 SVGAGI, per germline. As DNA, the CDR3 is TGTGCCAGCAGAAACAGGGAAAGAGCGGCTGAAGCTTTCTTT. It is translated as CASRNRERAAEAFF.

The chain couples TRBV2 to TRBJ1-1; 7 bases fit TRBD1. The CDR3 spans 14 residues. The germline V gene encodes CDR1 SNHLY and CDR2 FYNNEI. J gave up 0 bases and V 4 bases, and 2 bases lay outside the gene matches. For the CDR3, the DNA is TGTGCCAGCAGTGGACAGGGATTGAACACTGAAGCTTTCTTT. Protein: CASSGQGLNTEAFF. The full variable domain, rest sourced from reference TRBV2 and TRBJ1-1, is EPEVTQTPSHQVTQMGQEVILRCVPISNHLYFYWYRQILGQKVEFLVSFYNNEISEKSEIFDDQFSVERPDGSNFTLKIRSTKLEDSAMYFCASSGQGLNTEAFFGQGTRLTVV.

This sequence joins TRBV10-1 and TRBJ1-3, with D possibly being TRBD1 (5 bases). Trimming pared 2 bases from V and 0 bases from J, leaving 11 bases between. This CDR3 has 16 residues. In germline, CDR1 is WNHNN, CDR2 SYGVQD (reference sequence). As DNA, the CDR3 is TGCGCCAGCAGTGAGACGGGACTCGTCTCTGGAAACACCATATATTTT. Amino acids: CASSETGLVSGNTIYF.

The rearrangement uses TRBV28 and TRBJ2-1, with 13 bases fitting TRBD2. This CDR3 contains 18 residues. Per the germline V gene, CDR1 is MDHEN and CDR2 is SYDVKM. V was pared by 8 bases and J by 4 bases, with 14 bases of the junction left unmatched. The CDR3: CASESRGGLAGAYNEQFF. The CDR3 DNA is TGTGCCAGCGAATCTAGGGGTGGACTAGCGGGAGCGTACAATGAGCAGTTCTTC.

The chain has TRBV6-5 and TRBJ2-3, with D possibly being TRBD2 (5 bases). Deletions cut 0 bases from V and 3 bases from J, with 10 bases between. Germline assignment: CDR1 MNHEY and CDR2 SVGAGI. The CDR3 is made up of 15 amino acids. CDR3 bases: TGTGCCAGCAGTTACTCCGGGATGGTGACAGATACGCAGTATTTT. Protein sequence: CASSYSGMVTDTQYF.